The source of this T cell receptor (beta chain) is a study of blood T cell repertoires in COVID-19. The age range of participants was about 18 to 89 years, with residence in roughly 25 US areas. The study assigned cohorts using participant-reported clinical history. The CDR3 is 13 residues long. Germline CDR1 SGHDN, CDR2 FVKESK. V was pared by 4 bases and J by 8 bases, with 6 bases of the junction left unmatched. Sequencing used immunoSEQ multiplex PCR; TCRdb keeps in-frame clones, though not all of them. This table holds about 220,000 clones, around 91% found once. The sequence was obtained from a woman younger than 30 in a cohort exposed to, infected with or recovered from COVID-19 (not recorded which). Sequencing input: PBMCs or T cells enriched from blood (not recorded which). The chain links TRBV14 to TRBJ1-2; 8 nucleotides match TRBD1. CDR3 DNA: TGTGCCAGCAGCCCGACAGGGGTGTACGGCTACACCTTC. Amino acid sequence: CASSPTGVYGYTF.